One and the same sample provided the 25 T cell receptor beta chains below, sequenced in a study of T-cell memory formation after mild COVID-19. In TCRdb, the 5' RACE reads were re-called with MiXCR into one record per CDR3 protein. The table has more than 200,000 distinct CDR3 sequences, about 17% seen once. The sample consisted of PBMCs or a T cell subset sorted from them (not recorded which). All receptors come from a man aged 18 to 30 who had mild COVID-19 (a few samples of this study predate the infection). Cell type and time point are not known.

The table lists this clonotype with a few counts. This chain uses TRBV20-1 with TRBJ1-1; D uncertain. Trimming shortened V by 0 bases and J by 0 bases, and 11 bases separated the two germline ends. This CDR3 spans 15 amino acids. Germline V gene sequence: CDR1 DFQATT, CDR2 SNEGSKA (reference sequence). The DNA for the CDR3 is TGCAGTGCTAGAGATGCCAGGCGATTGAACACTGAAGCTTTCTTT. Translating it yields CSARDARRLNTEAFF.

The CDR3 spells CASSLDVAGYTF. CDR3 coding DNA: TGCGCCAGCAGCTTGGATGTTGCCGGCTACACCTTC. The chain combines TRBV5-1 with TRBJ1-2; D is uncertain. Germline CDR1 is SGHRS and CDR2 is YFSETQ. The CDR3 has 12 amino acids. The V end lost 0 bases, the J end lost 8 bases, and 8 bases lay between the germline ends. Variable domain in full (rest from reference TRBV5-1 and TRBJ1-2): KAGVTQTPRYLIKTRGQQVTLSCSPISGHRSVSWYQQTPGQGLQFLFEYFSETQRNKGNFPGRFSGRQFSNSRSEMNVSTLELGDSALYLCASSLDVAGYTFGSGTRLTVV.

The chain is built from TRBV12-3 or TRBV12-4 and TRBJ2-1, with 13 bases lining up with TRBD2. Trimming at V came to 6 bases and at J to 8 bases, leaving 10 bases not matched to a gene. There are 16 residues in the CDR3. The CDR3 nucleotides are TGTGCCAGCAGGCGCGGTACTAGCGGGGGGGCCTATGAGCAGTTCTTC. It encodes CASRRGTSGGAYEQFF.

In this sample, this clonotype turned up many times. The CDR3 loop is CASSLGQHGETQYF. CDR3 bases: TGCGCCAGCAGCTTGGGACAGCACGGGGAGACCCAGTACTTC. The V and J genes are TRBV5-1 and TRBJ2-5; TRBD1 might be the D (5 bases). V dropped 0 bases and J dropped 5 bases, with 11 bases sitting between them. The germline CDR1 and CDR2 sequences are SGHRS and YFSETQ. The CDR3 runs to 14 residues. Full variable domain (rest looked up from reference TRBV5-1 and TRBJ2-5): KAGVTQTPRYLIKTRGQQVTLSCSPISGHRSVSWYQQTPGQGLQFLFEYFSETQRNKGNFPGRFSGRQFSNSRSEMNVSTLELGDSALYLCASSLGQHGETQYFGPGTRLLVL.

This clonotype was picked up a small number of times. V usage is TRBV20-1 and J usage is TRBJ2-7; 7 nucleotides agree with TRBD1. The CDR3 is made up of 16 amino acids. V trimming: 2 bases; J trimming: 9 bases; junction bases outside the gene matches: 19. The V gene's germline CDR1 is DFQATT and CDR2 SNEGSKA (reference sequence). The CDR3: CSARPSHRGRGQGQYV. The CDR3 nucleotides read TGCAGTGCTAGACCCTCTCACAGGGGAAGGGGGCAAGGGCAGTACGTC.

This clonotype was counted between two and nine times. V and J are TRBV20-1 and TRBJ2-7, with 7 bases aligning to TRBD1. With V trimmed by 6 bases and J by 6 bases, 11 bases remained unmatched. Germline V gene lookup returns CDR1 DFQATT and CDR2 SNEGSKA (reference sequence). The CDR3 consists of 13 residues. The CDR3 sequence: CSADNRGSAEQYF. The CDR3 DNA follows: TGCAGTGCGGACAACAGGGGTTCGGCCGAGCAGTACTTC.

This clonotype was picked up many times. The V gene is TRBV6-6, the J gene TRBJ2-1; TRBD2 matches 14 bases. Per the germline V gene, CDR1 is MNHNY and CDR2 is SVGAGI (reference sequence). V lost 2 bases, J lost 7 bases, and 1 base stayed unmatched. This CDR3 comprises 15 residues. CDR3 sequence reads: CASSYGTSGGNEQFF. CDR3 sequence (DNA): TGTGCCAGCAGTTACGGGACTAGCGGGGGTAATGAGCAGTTCTTC.

The chain couples TRBV5-1 to TRBJ1-2; D is perhaps TRBD1 (6 bases). The germline gives CDR1 SGHRS, CDR2 YFSETQ. The CDR3 sequence is 13 residues long. The V gene lost 5 bases and the J gene lost 8 bases, with 16 bases spanning the gap. The CDR3 region is CASSGQSKVGYTF. In DNA form, the CDR3 reads TGCGCCAGCAGTGGACAGTCAAAAGTGGGCTACACCTTC.

At least ten counts were recorded for this clonotype. CDR3: CASSLGGGLFGTQYF. CDR3 DNA: TGTGCCAGCAGTTTAGGGGGGGGGCTGTTTGGTACGCAGTATTTT. This chain connects TRBV12-3 or TRBV12-4 to TRBJ2-3, with TRBD2 as a possible D gene (7 bases). The CDR3 covers 15 residues. Trimming stripped 1 base from V and 8 bases from J, with 16 bases between.

This clonotype appeared a few times. The chain employs TRBV20-1 and TRBJ1-1; a possible D gene is TRBD1 (6 bases). Germline V gives CDR1 DFQATT, CDR2 SNEGSKA (reference sequence). Trimming took off 5 bases at V and 1 base at J, with 11 bases between the two ends. This CDR3 region has 13 residues. DNA for the CDR3: TGCAGTGCTCAAGGACAGTCGAACACTGAAGCTTTCTTT. It codes for CSAQGQSNTEAFF.

The chain employs TRBV7-2 and TRBJ1-2; TRBD1 agrees at 7 bases. J gave up 6 bases and V 6 bases, and 10 bases lay outside the gene matches. CDR1 SGHTA and CDR2 FQGNSA come from the germline V gene. The CDR3 has 14 amino acids. This chain's CDR3 is CASRPGGQHDGYTF. CDR3 nucleotide sequence: TGTGCCAGCAGGCCGGGGGGACAGCACGATGGCTACACCTTC.

V and J are TRBV6-5 and TRBJ1-2; possibly TRBD1 for D (5 bases). Trimming stripped 2 bases from V and 6 bases from J, with 10 bases between. The CDR3 extends over 13 amino acids. CDR1 is MNHEY, CDR2 SVGAGI, per germline. The CDR3 is CASSYRGLNGYTF. The CDR3 DNA is TGTGCCAGCAGTTACAGGGGTCTGAATGGCTACACCTTC.

The J gene is TRBJ2-5, the V gene TRBV28; D unresolved. CDR1 and CDR2 (germline): MDHEN, SYDVKM. The V end lost 1 base, the J end lost 5 bases, and 11 bases lay between the germline ends. The length of the CDR3 is 14 residues. The CDR3 spells CASSLSRGLETQYF. CDR3 bases: TGTGCCAGCAGTTTATCACGTGGGTTGGAGACCCAGTACTTC.

This clonotype was counted between two and nine times. The chain employs TRBV5-4 and TRBJ2-7; 7 nucleotides align to TRBD1. There are 14 residues in the CDR3. Germline V gene lookup returns CDR1 SGHNT and CDR2 YYREEE (reference sequence). V lost 4 bases to trimming and J lost 2 bases; unmatched junction nucleotides: 6. CDR3: CASSPGQRTYEQYV. CDR3 bases: TGTGCCAGCAGCCCGGGACAGAGAACCTACGAGCAGTACGTC.

The CDR3 DNA is TGCAGTGCTAGAGGGCAAACTTACACAGATACGCAGTATTTT. As protein: CSARGQTYTDTQYF. The chain couples TRBV20-1 to TRBJ2-3; D gene uncertain. The CDR3 has 14 amino acids. Germline loops: CDR1 DFQATT, CDR2 SNEGSKA (reference sequence). The V and J ends lost 1 base and 2 bases respectively, with 10 bases between them.

Only a few counts were recorded for this clonotype. The chain is built from TRBV29-1 and TRBJ2-7; possible D gene TRBD2, 5 bases. Trimming took off 4 bases at V and 3 bases at J, with 7 bases between the two ends. This CDR3 is 11 amino acids long. The germline V gene has CDR1 SQVTM and CDR2 ANQGSEA. The CDR3 region is CSVGSGYEQYF. The DNA for the CDR3 is TGCAGCGTTGGAAGCGGCTACGAGCAGTACTTC.

This clonotype appeared a few times. V gene TRBV12-3 or TRBV12-4 combines with J gene TRBJ1-1, with D uncertain. V dropped 5 bases and J dropped 0 bases, with 7 bases sitting between them. This CDR3 contains 13 residues. In DNA form, the CDR3 reads TGTGCCAGCAGTCCGCGTCTGAACACTGAAGCTTTCTTT. It specifies CASSPRLNTEAFF.

The V and J genes are TRBV5-1 and TRBJ2-3; no clear D. Germline V gene data show CDR1 as SGHRS and CDR2 as YFSETQ. CDR3 length equals 15 residues. Between the trimmed V and J ends, which lost 0 bases and 5 bases, there was a span of 13 bases. CDR3 loop: CASSLGSSMEDTQYF. CDR3 DNA sequence: TGCGCCAGCAGCTTGGGATCGTCAATGGAAGATACGCAGTATTTT.

Written as DNA, the CDR3 is TGTGCCAGCAGTCTACAGGGTCTGAGTGGCTACACCTTC. Amino acid sequence: CASSLQGLSGYTF. The chain is built from TRBV6-5 and TRBJ1-2; D is perhaps TRBD1 (6 bases). CDR3 length equals 13 residues. V lost 5 bases and J lost 7, with 14 bases in between. The germline gives CDR1 MNHEY, CDR2 SVGAGI.

This clonotype has at least ten counts. The chain carries TRBV7-2 and TRBJ2-3; D remains unclear. Trimming pared 2 bases from V and 6 bases from J, leaving 9 bases between. The CDR3 loop spans 13 amino acids. The germline V gene encodes CDR1 SGHTA and CDR2 FQGNSA. The CDR3 here is CASSLRVADTQYF. The CDR3 nucleotides read TGTGCCAGCAGCTTAAGGGTGGCGGATACGCAGTATTTT.

The rearrangement uses TRBV7-9 and TRBJ2-5; tentatively, D is TRBD1 or TRBD2 (5 bases each). The CDR3 contains 15 residues. The ends were cut back, 4 bases at V and 5 bases at J, with 17 bases in the middle. CDR1 and CDR2 (germline): SEHNR, FQNEAQ (reference sequence). The DNA for the CDR3 is TGTGCCAGCAGCTACGGGGACCACCGCAGGGAGACCCAGTACTTC. This encodes CASSYGDHRRETQYF.

This clonotype occurred a few times. The genes are TRBV6-6 and TRBJ1-4, with 7 bases that match TRBD1. J was trimmed by 8 bases and V by 6 bases; bases with no gene match: 15. Germline V gives CDR1 MNHNY, CDR2 SVGAGI (reference sequence). The CDR3 is 16 residues long. CDR3 sequence (DNA): TGTGCCAGCAGCGATCCGTCAGGGGGATTGAGCGAAAAACTGTTTTTT. Translated, it gives CASSDPSGGLSEKLFF.

V is TRBV10-3 and J is TRBJ2-5; D gene uncertain. Trimming left V 0 bases short and J 7 bases short, with 15 bases between. Germline V gene data show CDR1 as ENHRY and CDR2 as SYGVKD. The CDR3 length is 15 residues. In DNA form, the CDR3 reads TGTGCCATCAGTGAGTCTTACGGACGTTCTGCGACCCAGTACTTC. It translates to CAISESYGRSATQYF.

This clonotype was counted only a few times. The chain employs TRBV5-6 and TRBJ1-1; D possibly corresponds to TRBD1 (5 bases). The CDR3 is 16 amino acids. Trimming took 0 bases from V and 4 from J, leaving 16 bases between them. Germline V CDR1 and CDR2: SGHDT, YYEEEE. This CDR3 reads CASSLVLVGQATEAFF. The CDR3 DNA follows: TGTGCCAGCAGCTTGGTTCTAGTGGGGCAGGCCACTGAAGCTTTCTTT.

The rearrangement joins TRBV7-2 to TRBJ2-7; 8 bases map to TRBD2. The length of the CDR3 is 14 residues. V trimming: 4 bases; J trimming: 2 bases; junction bases outside the gene matches: 4. Germline values: CDR1 SGHTA, CDR2 FQGNSA. Here the CDR3 reads CASSSRGATYEQYF. The CDR3 DNA sequence: TGTGCCAGCAGCTCGCGGGGGGCTACCTACGAGCAGTACTTC. Combining the CDR3 with reference TRBV7-2 and TRBJ2-7 gives the whole variable domain GAGVSQSPSNKVTEKGKDVELRCDPISGHTALYWYRQSLGQGLEFLIYFQGNSAPDKSGLPSDRFSAERTGGSVSTLTIQRTQQEDSAVYLCASSSRGATYEQYFGPGTRLTVT.